Shown below are 17 T cell receptor beta chains from a single sample sequenced in a study of control samples from healthy donors and cancer patients. Repertoires were generated with immunoSEQ multiplex PCR, while TCRdb's copy carries only in-frame clones and drops some. Among around 160,000 clones listed, roughly 93% were seen once. The material sequenced was blood. The source of these receptors is a man between 18 and 29 years old in good health.

This chain joins TRBV9 and TRBJ2-3; D possibly corresponds to TRBD1 (6 bases). The CDR3 runs to 18 residues. V lost 1 base and J lost 5, with 23 bases in between. CDR1 and CDR2 (germline): SGDLS, YYNGEE. CDR3 amino acids: CASSVSPPTDRPVDTQYF. The CDR3 DNA reads as TGTGCCAGCAGCGTATCCCCTCCCACCGACAGGCCGGTAGATACGCAGTATTTT.

This chain uses TRBV18 with TRBJ2-7; D ambiguous. The germline gives CDR1 KGHSH, CDR2 LQKENI. The V end was cut by 2 bases, the J end by 0 bases, with 14 bases between. There are 16 residues in the CDR3. The DNA of the CDR3 is TGTGCCAGCTCACCATTTGGTGAACCATCCTCCTACGAGCAGTACTTC. It encodes CASSPFGEPSSYEQYF.

The chain has TRBV5-1 and TRBJ2-2, with TRBD1 identical over 7 bases. Germline CDR1 is SGHRS and CDR2 is YFSETQ. CDR3 size: 14 residues. The V gene end was trimmed by 4 bases and the J gene end by 7 bases; junction bases not matched to a gene: 7. CDR3 in DNA: TGCGCCAGCAGCCAAGGGGGCAAGGTCGGGGAGCTGTTTTTT. Protein: CASSQGGKVGELFF.

V is TRBV12-5 and J is TRBJ2-7; D uncertain. CDR3 length: 12 amino acids. Germline V CDR1 and CDR2: LGHNT, FRNRAP. Trimming took off 4 bases at V and 3 bases at J, with 7 bases between the two ends. Here the CDR3 reads CASGYANYEQYF. Here the CDR3 DNA reads TGTGCTAGTGGTTACGCAAACTACGAGCAGTACTTC.

The chain carries TRBV19 and TRBJ2-7; D not certain. CDR1 is LNHDA, CDR2 SQIVND, per germline (reference sequence). The CDR3 extends over 15 amino acids. V lost 5 bases, J lost 2 bases, and 16 bases lay in between. For the CDR3, the DNA is TGTGCCAGTAGTCCTGATGCGAGGACCACCTACGAGCAGTACTTC. Translating it yields CASSPDARTTYEQYF.

The chain joins TRBV6-5 to TRBJ1-2; the match to TRBD1 covers 8 bases. The CDR3 spans 14 residues. The J segment lost 2 bases and the V segment lost 8 bases, leaving 7 bases of the junction unmatched. Germline-derived CDR1 and CDR2 are MNHEY and SVGAGI. The CDR3 DNA follows: TGTGCCAGCCTAGGGACAGGTCTCAACTATGGCTACACCTTC. As protein: CASLGTGLNYGYTF.

This clone came up a few times. The V call is TRBV6-1, the J call TRBJ2-5, with D perhaps TRBD2 (6 bases). Germline V CDR1 and CDR2: MNHNS, SASEGT. The CDR3 has 15 residues. The germline V and J ends were trimmed by 3 bases and 7 bases, with 18 bases remaining between them. The CDR3 here is CASSEIHQAGGTQYF. Written as DNA, the CDR3 is TGTGCCAGCAGTGAGATTCACCAGGCCGGGGGGACCCAGTACTTC.

The rearrangement joins TRBV28 to TRBJ1-5; D is ambiguous. The CDR3 contains 16 residues. Trimming removed 7 bases from V and 2 bases from J, with 18 bases in between. Looked up from germline, CDR1 is MDHEN and CDR2 is SYDVKM. CDR3 in amino acids: CASTLLAPGGNQPQHF. The DNA of the CDR3 is TGTGCCAGCACCCTCCTAGCGCCCGGGGGCAATCAGCCCCAGCATTTT.

The genes are TRBV5-1 and TRBJ1-4; D remains ambiguous. The germline V gene encodes CDR1 SGHRS and CDR2 YFSETQ. The CDR3 contains 18 residues. The germline V and J ends were trimmed by 1 base and 0 bases, with 16 bases remaining between them. In DNA, the CDR3 is TGCGCCAGCAGCTTGTCCCTGAGCGGGGATCCAACTAATGAAAAACTGTTTTTT. Translation gives CASSLSLSGDPTNEKLFF.

V usage is TRBV5-1 and J usage is TRBJ1-6; TRBD1 aligns across 8 bases. The trim removed 4 bases at V and 14 bases at J, leaving 8 bases unmatched. CDR3 length: 13 amino acids. The germline V gene encodes CDR1 SGHRS and CDR2 YFSETQ. The CDR3 nucleotides read TGCGCCAGCAGCCCCTCCGACAGGGGAGCCCTCCACTTT. Protein product: CASSPSDRGALHF.

The chain uses TRBV2 and TRBJ2-1; TRBD2 is a possible D gene (5 bases). V was shortened by 10 bases and J by 8 bases, with 15 bases between the two germline ends. The germline gives CDR1 SNHLY, CDR2 FYNNEI. This CDR3 is 12 amino acids long. CDR3 in amino acids: CATPRGWDEQFF. In DNA, the CDR3 is TGTGCCACCCCCAGAGGGTGGGATGAGCAGTTCTTC. Together with reference TRBV2 and TRBJ2-1, the CDR3 gives the full variable domain: EPEVTQTPSHQVTQMGQEVILRCVPISNHLYFYWYRQILGQKVEFLVSFYNNEISEKSEIFDDQFSVERPDGSNFTLKIRSTKLEDSAMYFCATPRGWDEQFFGPGTRLTVL.

V gene TRBV5-1 combines with J gene TRBJ2-7; D could derive from TRBD1 or TRBD2 (6 bases each). The CDR3 covers 17 residues. V was trimmed by 2 bases and J by 6 bases, leaving 24 bases between them. Germline V gene data show CDR1 as SGHRS and CDR2 as YFSETQ. For the CDR3, the DNA is TGCGCCAGCAGCTTCTCCCGGCGAGGGGGGAAACGGGGCGAGCAGTACTTC. This sequence encodes CASSFSRRGGKRGEQYF.

The chain recombines TRBV27 with TRBJ2-2; D is possibly TRBD2 (5 bases). From germline, CDR1 is MNHEY and CDR2 SMNVEV (reference sequence). The CDR3 totals 17 residues. Trimming shortened V by 5 bases and J by 1 base, and 17 bases separated the two germline ends. CDR3 region: CASSLYPRAGNTGELFF. CDR3 sequence (DNA): TGTGCCAGCAGTCTCTACCCGAGGGCGGGGAACACCGGGGAGCTGTTTTTT.

The CDR3 bases are TGTGCCAGCAGTTACGGGACACGCTATGGCTACACCTTC. It yields the protein CASSYGTRYGYTF. The chain employs TRBV6-6 and TRBJ1-2; D might be TRBD1 (6 bases). Germline CDR1 MNHNY, CDR2 SVGAGI (reference sequence). Trimming took off 2 bases at V and 4 bases at J, with 8 bases between the two ends. The CDR3 is 13 amino acids.

The V and J genes are TRBV4-1 and TRBJ2-7; possible D gene TRBD2, 6 bases. The length of the CDR3 is 15 residues. The germline V gene encodes CDR1 MGHRA and CDR2 YSYEKL. The V end lost 0 bases, the J end lost 5 bases, and 14 bases lay between the germline ends. CDR3 nucleotide sequence: TGCGCCAGCAGCCAAGAACCAGGGAGGATCGACGAGCAGTACTTC. This codes for CASSQEPGRIDEQYF.

This clone was counted many times. At the DNA level, this CDR3 is encoded by other sequences in the same sample as well. The chain recombines TRBV5-4 with TRBJ2-3; D not certain. The ends were cut back, 0 bases at V and 0 bases at J, with 5 bases in the middle. This CDR3 has 14 amino acids. In germline, CDR1 is SGHNT, CDR2 YYREEE (reference sequence). The CDR3 nucleotides read TGTGCCAGCAGCTTGGAAGGTAGCACAGATACGCAGTATTTT. The encoded protein is CASSLEGSTDTQYF.

The chain employs TRBV10-2 and TRBJ2-6; D possibly uses TRBD1 or TRBD2 (6 bases each). This CDR3 has 16 residues. Trimming took off 10 bases at V and 0 bases at J, with 16 bases between the two ends. The germline CDR1 and CDR2 sequences are WSHSY and SAAADI. The chain's CDR3 is CATTDGGLSGANVLTF. The CDR3, as DNA: TGCGCCACTACGGATGGGGGGCTCTCTGGGGCCAACGTCCTGACTTTC.